This T cell receptor (beta chain) was identified during a study of identical twins listed by TCRdb under 2016. Turning to the overall study: To test whether fetal clonotypes persist, the study used deep sequencing on TCR alpha and beta repertoires from monozygotic twins, unrelated adults of various ages, and cord blood. Replicate twin experiments were performed at different times using different library preparation protocols to rule out contamination.

Study-wide findings and limitations: In monozygotic twins, recombination models systematically underestimated out-of-frame TCR alpha sharing, but the models matched the sharing seen between unrelated individuals. Because the same donors could not be followed over many years, conclusions were based on cross-sectional statistical analysis. Out-of-frame TCR alpha sequences shared between twins showed an excess of low generation-probability sequences compared with coincidental sharing between unrelated individuals. Abundant cord blood beta clonotypes carried fewer insertions; young adult naive repertoires showed a weaker similar trend, while memory repertoires showed none. The excess sharing between twins in beta out-of-frame sequences was weaker because fewer shared sequences reduced the signal-to-noise ratio. Zero-insertion analyses could be partly confounded by invariant T cells such as MAIT and iNKT, although diverse VJ usage argued against such confounding for most clonotypes.

Library prep was done by 5' RACE. Data came from an Illumina HiSeq 2000. Template switching added a universal primer binding site, and the final cDNA carried a unique molecular identifier that allowed TCR cDNA molecules to be counted accurately. First-strand cDNA for TCR alpha and beta chains was synthesized from specific primers in the conserved constant-segment region. Each cDNA library was double barcoded, with a SMART-Mk sample barcode plus Illumina barcodes, to control for contamination. TruSeq adapter sequences along with Illumina sample barcodes were introduced in two successive PCR steps. TCR alpha and beta cDNA libraries were sequenced on the Illumina HiSeq platform with custom primers. Turning to the authors' computational methods: Unique molecular identifiers were extracted from raw reads with MiGEC, and CDR3 positions were determined with MiXCR. Recombination models were inferred per individual with the repgenHMM and IGoR tools using an EM algorithm. Shared clonotype analysis was performed with the tcR package in R, normalizing sharing by the product of cloneset sizes. To study raw recombination free of thymic and clonal selection effects, out-of-frame nonproductive sequences were analyzed. TCRdb trimmed public reads at Q25 via fastp, called clones via MiXCR and kept in-frame beta chains. CDR3 protein sequences are deduplicated, and each keeps its most common genes and DNA. The V and J calls and clone size are TCRdb's, not the authors'. The table for this sample lists roughly 1.6 million distinct CDR3 sequences; less than 40% of them were counted only once. The ten largest clones capture about 0.27% of the sample.

Based on the germline V gene, the CDR1 and CDR2 sequences are SQVTM and ANQGSEA. The CDR3 runs 13 residues from the cysteine to the phenylalanine. Only the CDR3 portion is preserved as DNA: 39 bases, with reading frame beginning at the first base. V is cut by 4 bases and J by 8 bases, and the space between the germline ends is 17 bases. Every donor was a healthy Caucasian. The sample holds a few counts of this clonotype. No antigen is known for it. There are no base qualities to consult, and no much larger clone falls within one base. This clonotype was sampled from a newborn girl in good health. Sequencing was performed on cord blood. Recombination joined TRBV29-1 with TRBJ1-2; the D gene is perhaps TRBD1, from 5 matching bases. CDR3 region: CSVVPQGNEGYTF. The nucleotide sequence reads as follows: TGCAGCGTTGTACCCCAGGGAAATGAGGGCTACACCTTC. With all but the CDR3 taken from the reference TRBV29-1 and TRBJ1-2 genes, the full variable domain is: SAVISQKPSRDICQRGTSLTIQCQVDSQVTMMFWYRQQPGQSLTLIATANQGSEATYESGFVIDKFPISRPNLTFSTLTVSNMSPEDSSIYLCSVVPQGNEGYTFGSGTRLTVV.